This entry lists 19 T cell receptor beta chains sequenced from one sample in a study of post-analysis software for immune sequencing data. Regarding the study as a whole: Patients had higher frequencies than controls of roughly five TRBV segments, including TRBV5-6, TRBV5-1 and TRBV20-1.

No antigen has been assigned to these receptors. cDNA libraries of TCR beta carried unique molecular identifiers. TCRdb re-derived calls from the PCR reads in MiXCR, one entry per CDR3 protein. The sample holds hundreds of thousands of distinct CDR3 sequences, just under 30% seen once. Input material: blood. Source of these receptors: a girl aged 10 to 17 with multiple sclerosis.

V and J are TRBV12-3 or TRBV12-4 and TRBJ2-3, with 8 positions matching TRBD1. CDR3 size: 14 residues. V shed 6 bases, J shed 3 bases, and the junction held 5 bases outside the gene matches. The CDR3 loop reads CASRDRGRTDTQYF. CDR3 nucleotide sequence: TGTGCCAGCAGAGACAGGGGCAGGACAGATACGCAGTATTTT.

The chain combines TRBV3-1 with TRBJ1-2; tentatively, D is TRBD1 (5 bases). The CDR3 covers 15 residues. Trimming left V 0 bases short and J 6 bases short, with 14 bases between. CDR1 and CDR2 (germline): LGHDT, YNNKEL (reference sequence). CDR3 DNA: TGTGCCAGCAGCCAAGATTATACAGGAGCGCATGGCTACACCTTC. Translated, it gives CASSQDYTGAHGYTF.

The chain carries TRBV7-7 and TRBJ2-3; 7 nucleotides line up with TRBD1. CDR1 SSHAT and CDR2 FNYEAQ come from the germline V gene (reference sequence). With V trimmed by 0 bases and J by 4 bases, 4 bases remained unmatched. The CDR3 runs 15 residues. The CDR3 DNA sequence: TGTGCCAGCAGCTTAGCAGGGGGCGTCTCAGATACGCAGTATTTT. Residues: CASSLAGGVSDTQYF.

This chain connects TRBV20-1 to TRBJ2-5; 8 bases map to TRBD1. Germline lookup yields CDR1 DFQATT and CDR2 SNEGSKA (reference sequence). This CDR3 comprises 14 residues. Losses at the gene ends were 4 bases for V and 11 bases for J; bases not matched to a gene: 15. CDR3: CSAKGQGASDEQYF. The CDR3 DNA reads as TGCAGTGCTAAAGGTCAGGGGGCAAGTGATGAGCAGTACTTC.

This clonotype occurred a few times. This sequence joins TRBV7-6 and TRBJ1-1; tentative D call: TRBD1 (6 bases). CDR1 and CDR2 (germline): SGHVS, FNYEAQ. V was clipped by 1 base and J by 2 bases, with 11 bases between them. The length of the CDR3 is 15 residues. The CDR3 DNA follows: TGTGCCAGCAGCTTAGTTCAGGGGACCAACACTGAAGCTTTCTTT. This codes for CASSLVQGTNTEAFF.

This clonotype came up many times. V and J are TRBV12-3 or TRBV12-4 and TRBJ2-7; 10 nucleotides align to TRBD1. V was clipped by 7 bases and J by 4 bases; unmatched bases: 4. This CDR3 comprises 13 residues. DNA of the CDR3: TGTGCCAGCACCTGGGGACAGGGGTACGAGCAGTACTTC. As protein: CASTWGQGYEQYF.

This clonotype was recorded a few times. This rearrangement joins TRBV6-6 to TRBJ2-7; 9 bases line up with TRBD1. CDR3 length: 14 amino acids. Germline-derived CDR1 and CDR2 are MNHNY and SVGAGI (reference sequence). J lost 5 bases, V lost 6 bases, and 8 bases had no gene match. The CDR3 region is CASRPGQGSHEQYF. The CDR3 DNA follows: TGTGCCAGCAGACCGGGACAGGGATCCCACGAGCAGTACTTC.

This clonotype showed up just a few times. The chain is built from TRBV7-8 and TRBJ2-3; perhaps TRBD1 as D (6 bases). V dropped 6 bases and J dropped 4 bases, with 14 bases sitting between them. Germline V gene data show CDR1 as SGHVS and CDR2 as FQNEAQ. This CDR3 spans 14 amino acids. The CDR3, as DNA: TGTGCCAGCAGGACCAGACAGGCGGCAGATACGCAGTATTTT. The encoded protein is CASRTRQAADTQYF.

CDR3 bases: TGTGCCAGCAGTGGCGGGACCGGGGAGCTGTTTTTT. Its translation is CASSGGTGELFF. The V and J genes are TRBV25-1 and TRBJ2-2; maybe TRBD2 (5 bases). In germline, CDR1 is MGHDK, CDR2 SYGVNS. Trimming pared 4 bases from V and 5 bases from J, leaving 5 bases between. The CDR3 covers 12 residues.

This clonotype showed up just a few times. The CDR3 loop is CATSRDRGLGETQYF. The CDR3, as DNA: TGTGCCACCAGCAGGGACAGGGGTTTGGGTGAGACCCAGTACTTC. The V and J genes are TRBV15 and TRBJ2-5; 9 bases agree with TRBD1. Trimming took 3 bases from V and 5 from J; bases not matched to a gene: 7. The CDR3 sequence is 15 residues long. Germline V gene lookup returns CDR1 LNHNV and CDR2 YYDKDF (reference sequence).

The rearrangement joins TRBV7-9 to TRBJ1-1; TRBD1 might be the D (6 bases). Germline CDR1 SEHNR, CDR2 FQNEAQ (reference sequence). This CDR3 contains 15 residues. With 4 bases removed from V and 3 bases from J, the gap between germline ends came to 15 bases. The CDR3 sequence is CASSSPGTLYTEAFF. CDR3 coding DNA: TGTGCCAGCAGCTCCCCCGGGACATTATACACTGAAGCTTTCTTT.

This clonotype was detected a few times. This chain joins TRBV12-1 and TRBJ2-1; the table gives TRBD2 as D, unverified against the DNA. TRBV12-1 is noted as a pseudogene. The CDR3 spans 12 residues. The CDR3 here is CASSPQGREQFF. CDR3 sequence (DNA): TGTGCCAGCAGCCCCCAGGGCCGTGAGCAGTTCTTC.

This clonotype has a handful of counts. CDR3 in DNA: TGTGCCAGCAGACCCGGGACAGGGGGCGCGTCGAGCGGGAGTGGCGAGCAGTACTTC. Encoded protein: CASRPGTGGASSGSGEQYF. V is TRBV28 and J is TRBJ2-7, with 12 bases matching TRBD1. Trimming at V came to 6 bases and at J to 6 bases, leaving 21 bases not matched to a gene. The CDR3 covers 19 residues. In germline, CDR1 is MDHEN, CDR2 SYDVKM.

The genes are TRBV5-6 and TRBJ2-3; D may be TRBD1 (6 bases). Looked up from germline, CDR1 is SGHDT and CDR2 is YYEEEE. Trimming pared 2 bases from V and 6 bases from J, leaving 19 bases between. The CDR3 is made up of 16 amino acids. The DNA for the CDR3 is TGTGCCAGCAGCTTACCCGGGACACCCCCTTTTGATACGCAGTATTTT. Translated, it gives CASSLPGTPPFDTQYF.

This clonotype showed up many times. V and J are TRBV7-2 and TRBJ2-3; the match to TRBD2 covers 7 bases. This CDR3 region has 14 residues. V trimming: 2 bases; J trimming: 5 bases; junction bases outside the gene matches: 4. CDR1 is SGHTA and CDR2 is FQGNSA in the germline V gene. CDR3 coding DNA: TGTGCCAGCAGCTTATCGGGCGGGAGAGATACGCAGTATTTT. Translating it yields CASSLSGGRDTQYF.

This clonotype was seen only a few times. CDR3: CARAQGSYEQYF. DNA of the CDR3: TGCGCCAGGGCTCAGGGGTCCTACGAGCAGTACTTC. The V call is TRBV10-1, the J call TRBJ2-7; D perhaps matches TRBD1 (6 bases). Germline V lookup: CDR1 WNHNN, CDR2 SYGVQD (reference sequence). CDR3 length: 12 residues. V was clipped by 9 bases and J by 1 base, with 10 bases between them.

Comment on this clonotype: One base away lies a much larger clone, so this may be a sequencing read error. The rearrangement joins TRBV29-1 to TRBJ2-7; D gene unclear. This CDR3 comprises 11 residues. Per the germline V gene, CDR1 is SQVTM and CDR2 is ANQGSEA. V was pared by 5 bases and J by 4 bases, with 9 bases between. The CDR3 region has the DNA TGCAGCGTTAGAGATGGGTACGAGCAGTACTTC. It specifies CSVRDGYEQYF.

The chain employs TRBV5-1 and TRBJ2-7; TRBD2 aligns across 8 bases. Germline CDR1 and CDR2: SGHRS and YFSETQ. The CDR3 is 16 residues long. V gave up 0 bases and J gave up 0 bases; unmatched junction bases: 5. CDR3 loop: CASSLERGLSSYEQYF. The CDR3 DNA is TGCGCCAGCAGCTTGGAGCGGGGGCTGAGCTCCTACGAGCAGTACTTC.

At least ten counts were recorded for this clonotype. The chain is built from TRBV7-2 and TRBJ2-5; 9 bases map to TRBD2. The CDR3 consists of 15 residues. Germline V CDR1 and CDR2: SGHTA, FQGNSA. Unmatched junction bases numbered 2, after V lost 1 base and J lost 2 bases. CDR3 in amino acids: CASSLVAGGQETQYF. For the CDR3, the DNA is TGTGCCAGCAGCTTAGTTGCGGGAGGGCAAGAGACCCAGTACTTC.